This T cell receptor (beta chain) was profiled in a study of blood T cell repertoires in COVID-19 (dated by TCRdb to the early 2020s). Study-level background: Samples covering the acute and convalescent phases of COVID-19 were provided by collaborators in the United States, Italy and Spain. The repertoires were released in a freely available public database intended as a resource for research on the immune response to SARS-CoV-2. Where available, HLA class I and class II types were taken from metadata supplied by the sample provider and were not determined by assay-based typing. The dataset comprised deeply sampled blood TCRbeta repertoires from subjects exposed to, actively infected with, or recovered from COVID-19. The material from the prospective study consisted of cDNA or gDNA derived from T cells, B-cell-depleted T cells, or PBMCs. Samples were obtained from the ongoing ImmuneRACE study (first 160 participants) and from over 1,000 subjects provided by 6 global collaborators. Nearly every sample came with metadata listing a de-identified subject ID, COVID-19 status, age in years and sex. The paper as a whole reports these results and caveats: How much clinical and demographic metadata was included differed by source and by participant, and the metadata was provided uncurated.

The immunoSEQ Assay, a bias-controlled multiplex PCR, was used to amplify TCRbeta CDR3 regions from genomic DNA. On the authors' methods: The number of nucleated cells in each sample was estimated from the amplification of reference gene primers within the assay. Sequence reads were collapsed and filtered to measure the absolute abundance of every unique TCRbeta CDR3 rearrangement. For each sample, productive Simpson clonality was calculated by taking the square root of Simpson's diversity index across productive rearrangements. Here the immuneACCESS table is served through TCRdb, limited to in-frame sequences with V and J called. Missing clones are a known gap in these copies; in checked studies unresolved V genes cover under half, and the rest lacks a known reason. That table gives V, J and clone size, and the DNA gave D and trimming. The sample table shows fewer than 200,000 clones, and approximately 85% are seen once. The ten largest make up 8% to 9% of the sample.

V is cut back by 6 bases and J by 8 bases, with 14 bases in the junction unmatched. The CDR3 has 15 amino acids, counting the end cysteine and phenylalanine. The CDR3 DNA has 45 bases and is translated from base 1. Via the germline V gene (reference sequence), CDR1 is PRHDT and CDR2 FYEKMQ. Remarks on this clone: This clone's antigen is unknown. No quality values exist for individual bases; no much larger clone is one base distant.

In Seattle, one collaborating source enrolled patients while the infection was active and tracked those patients longitudinally over the course of disease. Collaborating institutions collected whole blood in K2EDTA tubes following their own protocols. For TCRbeta analysis, collaborators shipped samples as frozen whole blood, isolated PBMCs, or DNA extracted from either of those sample types. This TCR was recovered from a woman aged 60-75 years with COVID-19, enrolled during active disease. The chain uses TRBV13 and TRBJ1-1; TRBD1 agrees with 8 junctional bases. The sample consisted of peripheral blood. The CDR3 reads as follows: CASSSTGGQRMEAFF. In nucleotides, the sequence is TGTGCCAGCAGTTCCACAGGGGGACAGCGTATGGAAGCTTTCTTT.